The clone carrying this T cell receptor (beta chain) was seen only once. Its specificity is unknown. The sample comes from a study of OX40 agonist ivuxolimab in advanced cancers. At the level of the study: Those enrolled were 82.7% male, with a mean age of 60 years and ages from roughly 20 to 90.

The CDR3 has 14 residues. Germline V gene data show CDR1 as LGHNA and CDR2 as YSLEER. The V end lost 1 base, the J end lost 1 base, and 7 bases lay between the germline ends. Broader study findings: At doses 0.1 to 3.0 mg/kg, CD4+ and CD8+ clones expanded. Clonal expansion in partial responders at 0.1-3.0 mg/kg ranked among the lowest.

Sampling of blood occurred at baseline, cycle 4 day 1, and cycle 7 day 1. Sequenced by immunoSEQ multiplex PCR; TCRdb stores in-frame clones only, minus some. This repertoire shows fewer than 65,000 clones, 80% to 90% found once; its top ten account for less than 0.6%. The chain links TRBV4-3 to TRBJ1-1; possible D gene TRBD1, 6 bases. Sequenced material: CD4+ or CD8+ T cells sorted from blood, taken in a trial of the OX40 agonist ivuxolimab. The clonotype originates from an adult with an advanced solid tumor such as melanoma, head and neck, liver or kidney cancer. The CDR3 DNA reads as TGCGCCAGCAGCCAAGTACAGGGGAACACTGAAGCTTTCTTT. Translated: CASSQVQGNTEAFF.